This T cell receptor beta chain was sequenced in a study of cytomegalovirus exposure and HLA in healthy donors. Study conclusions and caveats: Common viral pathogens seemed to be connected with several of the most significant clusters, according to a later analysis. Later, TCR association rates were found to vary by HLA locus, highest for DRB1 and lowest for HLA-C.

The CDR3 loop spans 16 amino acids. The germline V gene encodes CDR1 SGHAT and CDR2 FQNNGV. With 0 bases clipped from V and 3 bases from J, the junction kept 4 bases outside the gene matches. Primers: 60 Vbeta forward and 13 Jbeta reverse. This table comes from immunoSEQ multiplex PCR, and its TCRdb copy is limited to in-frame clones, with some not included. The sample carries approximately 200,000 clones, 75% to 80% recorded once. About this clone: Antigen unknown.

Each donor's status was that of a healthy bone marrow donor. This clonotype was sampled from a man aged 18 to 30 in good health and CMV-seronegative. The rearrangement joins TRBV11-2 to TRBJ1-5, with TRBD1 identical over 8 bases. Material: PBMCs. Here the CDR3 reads CASSLDGQGYNQPQHF. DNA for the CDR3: TGTGCCAGCAGCTTAGACGGACAGGGTTACAATCAGCCCCAGCATTTT. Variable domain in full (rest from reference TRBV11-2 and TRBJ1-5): EAGVAQSPRYKIIEKRQSVAFWCNPISGHATLYWYQQILGQGPKLLIQFQNNGVVDDSQLPKDRFSAERLKGVDSTLKIQPAKLEDSAVYLCASSLDGQGYNQPQHFGDGTRLSIL.